This is a list of T cell receptor beta chains from one sample in a study of blood T cell repertoires in COVID-19. Assay used: immunoSEQ multiplex PCR; TCRdb lists only in-frame clones, some missing. Among about 150,000 clones listed, about 88% were seen once. Sequencing was carried out using peripheral blood. These TCRs come from a human donor with acute or convalescent COVID-19. The donor label of this sample is uncertain. Both conserved end residues are trimmed from each CDR3. Expanded clones get a size class; other rows say once, few or many, or leave the size out.

cdr3_aa	cdr3_length	v_call	j_call	clone_size
ASSVIPGDYNEQF	13	TRBV9	TRBJ2-1	NA
AIRRQGSDYGYT	12	TRBV10-3	TRBJ1-2	NA
ATSDLELGGSSTDTQY	16	TRBV24-1	TRBJ2-3	NA
ASSPLNQPQH	10	TRBV27	TRBJ1-5	NA
ASSIDGGQPQH	11	TRBV19	TRBJ1-5	NA
SAIGQGAGQPQH	12	TRBV29-1	TRBJ1-5	NA
ASRPETGSYNSPLH	14	TRBV28	TRBJ1-6	NA
ASSLTGGAIWNEQF	14	TRBV11-2	TRBJ2-1	few
ASSSRTSGNYNEQF	14	TRBV7-2	TRBJ2-1	NA
ASSFNRRTDTQY	12	TRBV28	TRBJ2-3	NA
ATSGGVDQPQH	11	TRBV10-3	TRBJ1-5	NA
ASSQELAGTLNTGELF	16	TRBV3-1/TRBV3-2	TRBJ2-2	NA
AWITRLAGGSNTGELF	16	TRBV30	TRBJ2-2	NA
ASSSSTDTQY	10	TRBV6-2/TRBV6-3	TRBJ2-3	few
ASSEGTGYKQPQH	13	TRBV6-1	TRBJ1-5	NA
ASSLPDQTRSGGDGNTIY	18	TRBV4-1	TRBJ1-3	NA
ASSPSSENEQF	11	TRBV5-1	TRBJ2-1	NA